The entry that follows covers one TCR beta chain sequence. Produced via immunoSEQ multiplex PCR; TCRdb's table is partial and in-frame only. The sample lists roughly 2.6 million clones, roughly 92% occurring once. The data belong to a study of shared clonotypes between healthy human individuals. The receptor was isolated from a man aged 18 to 35 in good health. Sequencing was performed on naive CD4+ T cells sorted from blood. The subset here: CD45RA+ positively selected.

The CDR3 is CASSPTSGSQETQYF. In nucleotides, the CDR3 is TGCGCCAGCAGCCCGACTAGCGGTTCTCAAGAGACCCAGTACTTC. The rearrangement joins TRBV4-1 to TRBJ2-5; 9 bases match TRBD2. Unmatched junction bases numbered 5, after V lost 4 bases and J lost 2 bases. This CDR3 region has 15 residues. Germline CDR1 reads MGHRA; CDR2 reads YSYEKL.